Sequencing of this T cell receptor beta chain was carried out in a study of T cells in Graves' hyperthyroidism and ophthalmopathy. Findings and limits, study-wide: Most clonotypes expanded in the thyroid (above 0.001) were also present in blood.

In germline, CDR1 is SGHKS, CDR2 YYEKEE (reference sequence). CDR3 length: 13 amino acids. Trimming pared 5 bases from V and 3 bases from J, leaving 12 bases between. To note about this clonotype: What it recognizes is unknown.

Amplification of TCR beta CDR3 regions was performed using RNA transcripts as template. The HTBI primer set served for first-round RT-PCR of the TCR CDR3. TCRdb re-analysed the multiplex PCR reads in MiXCR, keeping a single row per CDR3 protein. Among hundreds of thousands of distinct CDR3 sequences listed, 13% to 15% were seen once. Patients were excluded because of uncontrolled infection, other autoimmune disease, pregnancy or lactation. The diagnostic basis comprised clinical symptoms, serum thyroxine and TRAb, thyroid ultrasound and orbital computed tomography. From more than 9.5 ml of fresh peripheral blood, PBMCs were isolated.

The source of this sequence is a woman between 18 and 29 years old with Graves' hyperthyroidism. Source material: blood. The rearrangement uses TRBV5-5 and TRBJ2-7; D not certain. The CDR3 is CASRISPFYEQYF. DNA for the CDR3: TGTGCCAGCAGAATATCACCTTTCTACGAGCAGTACTTC.